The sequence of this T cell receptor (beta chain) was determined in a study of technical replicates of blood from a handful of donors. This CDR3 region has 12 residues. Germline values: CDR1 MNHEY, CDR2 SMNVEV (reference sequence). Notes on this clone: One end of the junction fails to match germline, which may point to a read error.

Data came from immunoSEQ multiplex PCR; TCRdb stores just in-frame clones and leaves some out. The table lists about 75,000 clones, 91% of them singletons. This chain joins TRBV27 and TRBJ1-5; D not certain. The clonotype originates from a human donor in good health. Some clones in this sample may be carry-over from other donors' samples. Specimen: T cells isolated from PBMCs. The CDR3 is CASSPHNRPQHF. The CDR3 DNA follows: TGTGCCAGCAGTCCCCACAATCGGCCCCAGCATTTT.